Shown below are 27 T cell receptor beta chains from a single sample sequenced in a study of CXCR3-negative and CXCR3-positive naive CD8 T cells (dated by TCRdb to about 2019). TCRdb records NextSeq 550 as the sequencer. The Human TCR Profiling Kit (MiLaboratory) was used to prepare UMI-labeled 5' RACE TRB cDNA libraries. TCRdb reprocessed the reads and assigns one entry to each CDR3 protein sequence, leaving out DNA. The table for this sample records 43,000 or so distinct CDR3 sequences. The top ten constitute about 1.6% of the sample. Sequences were obtained from naive CXCR3- CD8+ T cells from blood. The cell subset or site label corresponds to: CD45RO-CCR7+CD27+CD95- naive CD8+ T cells lacking CXCR3 (TNR3-). The source is a human donor in good health. Some clones in this sample may be carry-over from other donors' samples.

This chain uses TRBV5-6 with TRBJ2-2. CDR3 length equals 12 residues. The germline V gene has CDR1 SGHDT and CDR2 YYEEEE. CDR3 protein: CASSSYGQELFF.

The V and J genes are TRBV29-1 and TRBJ2-3; TCRdb calls TRBD1, which cannot be checked without DNA. Germline CDR1 SQVTM, CDR2 ANQGSEA. The CDR3 spans 18 residues. This chain's CDR3 is CSGQRDSQGLWPTDTQYF.

The CDR3 is CASALLPYEQYF. The chain recombines TRBV28 with TRBJ2-7; TCRdb names TRBD2, which stays unverified in the absence of DNA. Germline-derived CDR1 and CDR2 are MDHEN and SYDVKM. This CDR3 contains 12 residues.

The rearrangement joins TRBV7-2 to TRBJ2-5; TCRdb picks TRBD2, but there is no DNA to check that call. Germline V gene lookup returns CDR1 SGHTA and CDR2 FQGNSA. CDR3 size: 16 residues. The CDR3 region is CASSFISGPTAETQYF.

V is TRBV11-3 and J is TRBJ2-7; without DNA, the TCRdb call of TRBD2 cannot be checked. The CDR3 extends over 15 amino acids. Germline CDR1 is SGHNT and CDR2 is YENEEA. The CDR3 protein is CASSPGTSGRNEQYF.

V and J are TRBV6-5 and TRBJ2-3; there is no DNA to check the TCRdb D call of TRBD2. CDR3 length: 14 residues. Germline assignment: CDR1 MNHEY and CDR2 SVGAGI. CDR3 amino acids: CASSSPAERDTQYF.

V gene TRBV5-1 combines with J gene TRBJ2-7; the D call from TCRdb, TRBD1, cannot be confirmed without DNA. The V gene's germline CDR1 is SGHRS and CDR2 YFSETQ. The CDR3 covers 14 residues. CDR3: CASSLTGDSYEQYF. Filled out from reference TRBV5-1 and TRBJ2-7, the complete variable domain reads KAGVTQTPRYLIKTRGQQVTLSCSPISGHRSVSWYQQTPGQGLQFLFEYFSETQRNKGNFPGRFSGRQFSNSRSEMNVSTLELGDSALYLCASSLTGDSYEQYFGPGTRLTVT.

The chain carries TRBV5-1 and TRBJ2-5; TCRdb's D call, TRBD1, is unchecked because there is no DNA. Germline assignment: CDR1 SGHRS and CDR2 YFSETQ. This CDR3 region has 15 residues. The CDR3 protein is CASSLESGGLETQYF.

J is TRBJ1-1 and V is TRBV5-1; TCRdb selects TRBD1, and the lack of DNA leaves this call unchecked. From germline, CDR1 is SGHRS and CDR2 YFSETQ. The CDR3 sequence is 12 residues long. CDR3 loop: CASSSNRGEAFF.

The J gene is TRBJ2-3, the V gene TRBV20-1; TCRdb proposes TRBD2, but this gene call is untestable without DNA. CDR3 length: 13 residues. The germline V gene encodes CDR1 DFQATT and CDR2 SNEGSKA (reference sequence). The chain's CDR3 is CSATSGSTDTQYF.

V and J are TRBV20-1 and TRBJ2-1. Germline values: CDR1 DFQATT, CDR2 SNEGSKA (reference sequence). The CDR3 contains 14 residues. CDR3 region: CSARDPDSVNEQFF.

J is TRBJ2-7 and V is TRBV20-1; TCRdb reports TRBD1, a call that lacks DNA to check it against. Germline V gene data show CDR1 as DFQATT and CDR2 as SNEGSKA (reference sequence). The CDR3 consists of 14 residues. The CDR3 region is CSARDGTVGYEQYF.

The chain joins TRBV6-2 or TRBV6-3 to TRBJ2-5; without DNA, the TCRdb call of TRBD2 cannot be checked. The CDR3 totals 14 residues. Germline lookup yields CDR1 MNHEY and CDR2 SVGEGT. The CDR3 sequence: CASSWGLLQETQYF.

The chain couples TRBV2 to TRBJ2-2; no DNA is available, so the TRBD1 call from TCRdb remains unchecked. Germline CDR1 reads SNHLY; CDR2 reads FYNNEI. This CDR3 is built from 14 residues. CDR3 in amino acids: CASLGGRGSGELFF.

The chain is built from TRBV5-5 and TRBJ1-5; with no DNA, the TCRdb D assignment of TRBD1 cannot be verified. CDR1 and CDR2 from the germline V gene are SGHKS and YYEKEE (reference sequence). The CDR3 loop spans 15 amino acids. The CDR3 sequence is CASSPTRGRNQPQHF.

V and J are TRBV5-1 and TRBJ1-1. The length of the CDR3 is 14 residues. The germline V gene encodes CDR1 SGHRS and CDR2 YFSETQ. CDR3 in amino acids: CASSLWTAGTEAFF.

The rearrangement links TRBV5-1 to TRBJ2-5; the TRBD1 assignment by TCRdb is unverifiable without DNA. The CDR3 sequence is 17 residues long. Germline V lookup: CDR1 SGHRS, CDR2 YFSETQ. The CDR3 here is CASSLEPGKAGQETQYF.

The chain combines TRBV6-4 with TRBJ2-2; TCRdb lists TRBD2, though no DNA is available to test this call. In germline, CDR1 is MRHNA, CDR2 SNTAGT. This CDR3 spans 15 amino acids. CDR3 sequence reads: CASSEHASSPGELFF.

The genes are TRBV7-9 and TRBJ2-1; the D gene TCRdb calls, TRBD1, cannot be checked with no DNA. Per germline, CDR1 SEHNR and CDR2 FQNEAQ (reference sequence). This CDR3 spans 16 amino acids. CDR3 sequence: CASSFHRDRGHNEQFF.

The chain combines TRBV18 with TRBJ2-1. Germline CDR1 is KGHSH and CDR2 is LQKENI. This CDR3 has 16 amino acids. The CDR3 is CASSPSGGENYNEQFF.

The chain has TRBV29-1 and TRBJ2-1; TCRdb lists TRBD1, though no DNA is available to test this call. Germline values: CDR1 SQVTM, CDR2 ANQGSEA. There are 16 residues in the CDR3. The chain's CDR3 is CSVQGVAPRGGNEQFF.

The chain joins TRBV7-9 to TRBJ2-3; the D gene TCRdb calls, TRBD1, cannot be checked with no DNA. The CDR3 is made up of 13 amino acids. Germline V gene lookup returns CDR1 SEHNR and CDR2 FQNEAQ (reference sequence). CDR3: CASRESGTDTQYF.

CDR3 loop: CASSLEGDSYNEQFF. The J gene is TRBJ2-1, the V gene TRBV7-9. The germline gives CDR1 SEHNR, CDR2 FQNEAQ (reference sequence). The CDR3 sequence is 15 residues long.

The chain has TRBV29-1 and TRBJ2-3; no DNA is available, so the TRBD1 call from TCRdb remains unchecked. Germline V gives CDR1 SQVTM, CDR2 ANQGSEA. There are 15 residues in the CDR3. CDR3 sequence reads: CSVERGQGRTDTQYF.

This chain uses TRBV7-9 with TRBJ2-5. The CDR3 covers 14 residues. CDR1 is SEHNR and CDR2 is FQNEAQ in the germline V gene (reference sequence). The CDR3: CASSLSGHQETQYF.

The chain couples TRBV28 to TRBJ2-3; TCRdb's assignment of TRBD2 cannot be checked, as there is no DNA. This CDR3 comprises 16 residues. The germline CDR1 and CDR2 sequences are MDHEN and SYDVKM. The CDR3 protein is CASSSIPGLEPDTQYF.

The V call is TRBV27, the J call TRBJ1-4; TCRdb picks TRBD1, but there is no DNA to check that call. The CDR3 contains 14 residues. CDR1 and CDR2 from the germline V gene are MNHEY and SMNVEV (reference sequence). This chain's CDR3 is CASSLGANHEKLFF.